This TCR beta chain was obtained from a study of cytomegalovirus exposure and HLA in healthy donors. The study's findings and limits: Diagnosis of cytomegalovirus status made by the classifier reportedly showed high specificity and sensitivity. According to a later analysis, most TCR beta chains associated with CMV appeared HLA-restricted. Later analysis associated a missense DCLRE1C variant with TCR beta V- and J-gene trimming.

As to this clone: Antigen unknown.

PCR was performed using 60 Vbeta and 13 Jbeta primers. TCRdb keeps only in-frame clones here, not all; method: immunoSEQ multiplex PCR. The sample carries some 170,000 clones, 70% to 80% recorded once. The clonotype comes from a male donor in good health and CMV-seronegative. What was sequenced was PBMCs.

This CDR3 reads CASSYESSSYNEQFF. Here the CDR3 DNA reads TGTGCCAGCAGTTACGAATCGAGCTCCTACAATGAGCAGTTCTTC. This sequence joins TRBV6-6 and TRBJ2-1, with D uncertain. The germline V and J ends were trimmed by 2 bases and 0 bases, with 8 bases remaining between them. Germline CDR1 reads MNHNY; CDR2 reads SVGAGI (reference sequence). The CDR3 consists of 15 residues.